This T cell receptor beta chain was found in a study of siplizumab effects on memory and regulatory T cells. Study-wide results and limits: Both greater diversity than memory cells and a major contribution to the alloresponse seemed to characterize naive T cells.

The CDR3 length is 13 residues. Germline CDR1 reads MNHEY; CDR2 reads SVGAGI. V lost 6 bases to trimming and J lost 9 bases; unmatched junction nucleotides: 9. Turning to this clone: Its antigen is still unknown.

In each sample, approximately 90,000 TCR templates were assayed. Method: immunoSEQ multiplex PCR; TCRdb's copy keeps in-frame clones and lacks some. The sample comprises roughly 120,000 clones, approximately 92% of which are singletons, and 1% to 1.5% rests with the top ten. The sequence was collected from a human donor in good health. The chain carries TRBV6-5 and TRBJ2-7, with 9 bases that match TRBD1. The sample consisted of CD4+ T cells sorted from blood. The CDR3 sequence: CASSPGTGSTQYF. The CDR3 DNA reads TGTGCCAGCAGCCCCGGGACAGGGAGTACGCAGTACTTC.